The rows below give T cell receptor beta chains drawn from one sample of a study of technical replicates of blood from several donors. TCRdb's table, derived via immunoSEQ multiplex PCR, lists solely in-frame clones and lacks some. The sample has tens of thousands of clones; roughly 88% are singletons. Material for sequencing was PBMCs. Every receptor here comes from a human donor in good health. Some clones in this sample may be carry-over from other donors' samples. Each CDR3 is given with its conserved first and last residue. The D gene is left open where the match is weak. Only some rows state a clone size, as once, few, many or a class for expanded clones.

V	D	size	J	CDR3	DNA
TRBV19	-	-	TRBJ1-5	CASSEVGLDNQPQHF	TGTGCCAGTAGTGAGGTGGGACTGGACAATCAGCCCCAGCATTTT
TRBV11-2	TRBD1	few	TRBJ2-7	CASSPQGYEQYF	TGTGCCAGCAGCCCACAGGGGTACGAGCAGTACTTC
TRBV13	-	large	TRBJ1-2	CASSPRRLGEVAGYTF	TGTGCCAGCAGCCCCAGACGGCTCGGGGAAGTAGCTGGCTACACCTTC
TRBV11-3	-	once	TRBJ2-7	CASSPHSFTYEQYF	TGTGCCAGCAGCCCCCACTCATTCACCTACGAGCAGTACTTC
TRBV9	-	-	TRBJ2-2	CASSVFSQTGELFF	TGTGCCAGCAGCGTATTTTCCCAGACCGGGGAGCTGTTTTTT
TRBV2	-	once	TRBJ1-2	CASKVGVGGYTF	TGTGCCAGCAAAGTAGGGGTAGGCGGCTACACCTTC
TRBV30	-	-	TRBJ1-6	CAWSVTGGAGNSPLHF	TGTGCCTGGAGTGTGACGGGGGGCGCGGGTAATTCACCCCTCCACTTT
TRBV6-1	TRBD2	-	TRBJ2-2	CASSPGLGAVGELFF	TGTGCCAGCAGCCCCGGACTAGGGGCGGTCGGGGAGCTGTTTTTT
TRBV11-2	TRBD1	-	TRBJ2-3	CASKTGGTDTQYF	TGTGCCAGTAAGACAGGGGGGACAGATACGCAGTATTTT
TRBV12-5	-	-	TRBJ1-4	CASGLVRTGGEKLFF	TGTGCTAGTGGTTTGGTACGTACAGGCGGAGAAAAACTGTTTTTT
TRBV4-1	TRBD1	-	TRBJ2-3	CASSQLGTGDTQYF	TGCGCCAGCAGCCAACTCGGGACAGGCGATACGCAGTATTTT
TRBV5-6	TRBD1	-	TRBJ1-1	CASGDRGPEAFF	TGTGCCAGCGGAGACAGGGGCCCCGAAGCTTTCTTT
TRBV13	-	-	TRBJ2-1	CASSLFWPNNEQFF	TGTGCCAGCAGCTTGTTTTGGCCCAACAATGAGCAGTTCTTC
TRBV4-3	TRBD2	medium-sized	TRBJ2-1	CASSQTSGAYNEQFF	TGCGCCAGCAGCCAGACTAGCGGGGCCTACAATGAGCAGTTCTTC
TRBV2	-	-	TRBJ1-6	CASSEVEGGYNSPLHF	TGTGCCAGCAGTGAGGTGGAAGGGGGCTATAATTCACCCCTCCACTTT
TRBV27	-	-	TRBJ2-2	CASRTGRVTTGELFF	TGTGCCAGCAGAACCGGCAGGGTTACCACCGGGGAGCTGTTTTTT
TRBV2	-	-	TRBJ2-1	CASSPTRSSYNEQFF	TGTGCCAGCAGTCCGACTAGAAGCTCCTACAATGAGCAGTTCTTC
TRBV11-2	-	-	TRBJ1-4	CASSLEGSNEKLFF	TGTGCCAGCAGCTTGGAGGGGTCTAATGAAAAACTGTTTTTT
TRBV12-5	-	-	TRBJ1-1	CASGWGENTEAFF	TGTGCTAGTGGTTGGGGAGAGAACACTGAAGCTTTCTTT
TRBV28	-	-	TRBJ2-3	CASTRGGEKGTDTQYF	TGTGCCAGCACCCGAGGGGGGGAAAAGGGCACAGATACGCAGTATTTT
TRBV2	-	-	TRBJ2-2	CASSDSRNTGELFF	TGTGCCAGCAGTGACTCCAGGAACACCGGGGAGCTGTTTTTT
TRBV9	TRBD2	-	TRBJ2-1	CASSRAGGASYNEQFF	TGTGCCAGCAGCCGGGCGGGGGGGGCCTCCTACAATGAGCAGTTCTTC
TRBV7-9	-	-	TRBJ1-1	CASSLGETKAEAFF	TGTGCCAGCAGCTTAGGGGAGACAAAAGCTGAAGCTTTCTTT
TRBV19	-	few	TRBJ1-1	CASTRSGGIRTNTEAFF	TGTGCCAGTACCCGCTCCGGGGGAATACGAACGAACACTGAAGCTTTCTTT
TRBV6-1	TRBD2	-	TRBJ2-2	CASSEPTSGVTGELFF	TGTGCCAGCAGTGAACCGACTAGCGGAGTAACCGGGGAGCTGTTTTTT
TRBV11-3	-	-	TRBJ2-7	CASSAGHNHEQYF	TGTGCCAGCTCTGCAGGACATAACCACGAGCAGTACTTC
TRBV9	-	-	TRBJ1-2	CASSVVAYGYTF	TGTGCCAGCAGCGTAGTGGCCTATGGCTACACCTTC
TRBV5-6	-	-	TRBJ1-5	CASSLGPDTAQPQHF	TGTGCCAGCAGCTTGGGCCCTGACACGGCTCAGCCCCAGCATTTT
TRBV2	TRBD1	few	TRBJ1-6	CASSAATGQSPLHF	TGTGCCAGCAGTGCGGCGACAGGGCAATCACCCCTCCACTTT
TRBV18	TRBD2	-	TRBJ2-7	CASSPRTSGSYEQYF	TGTGCCAGCTCACCGAGAACTAGCGGTTCCTACGAGCAGTACTTC
TRBV6-6	TRBD2	once	TRBJ2-1	CASSPRPSGGYNEQFF	TGTGCCAGCAGTCCCCGCCCCAGCGGGGGGTACAATGAGCAGTTCTTC
TRBV11-2	TRBD1	-	TRBJ1-2	CASSLNQGQGNGYTF	TGTGCCAGCAGCTTAAACCAAGGACAGGGGAATGGCTACACCTTC
TRBV27	-	-	TRBJ2-5	CASSLGGIQETQYF	TGTGCCAGCAGTTTAGGGGGGATCCAAGAGACCCAGTACTTC
TRBV5-6	TRBD1	-	TRBJ2-7	CASSLETGTGYYEQYF	TGTGCCAGCAGCTTGGAGACCGGGACAGGGTACTACGAGCAGTACTTC
TRBV6-6	TRBD2	-	TRBJ2-3	CASSLKRGYTDTQYF	TGTGCCAGCAGCTTGAAGCGGGGCTACACAGATACGCAGTATTTT
TRBV5-6	-	-	TRBJ2-3	CASSFQRRSSTDTQYF	TGTGCCAGCAGCTTCCAAAGGCGGAGTAGCACAGATACGCAGTATTTT
TRBV7-7	TRBD2	-	TRBJ2-1	CASSLGIAGGDNEQFF	TGTGCCAGCAGCTTAGGTATAGCGGGAGGGGATAATGAGCAGTTCTTC
TRBV19	TRBD2	once	TRBJ2-1	CASSIGGGSYNEQFF	TGTGCCAGTAGTATTGGCGGGGGATCCTACAATGAGCAGTTCTTC
TRBV6-5	TRBD1	-	TRBJ1-1	CASSYRDRGPEAFF	TGTGCCAGCAGTTACCGGGACAGGGGCCCTGAAGCTTTCTTT
TRBV29-1	-	-	TRBJ1-1	CSAYRSTGSPEAFF	TGCAGCGCCTACCGATCAACAGGTAGCCCTGAAGCTTTCTTT
TRBV6-5	TRBD1	-	TRBJ2-1	CASGRTGSYNEQFF	TGTGCCAGCGGGCGGACAGGGTCCTACAATGAGCAGTTCTTC